This paragraph covers one T cell receptor beta chain sequence. Its antigen target is currently unknown. No base quality values were provided; no much bigger clone lies one nucleotide off. This specimen belongs to a study of cytotoxic CD8 clonotypes in ibrutinib-treated CLL (dated by TCRdb to the early 2020s). Notes on the research overall: In this cohort, around 14 patients were treatment-naive and roughly 10 were relapsed/refractory, while around 18 had unmutated IGHV. Partial responses were observed in approximately 24 patients and complete responses in 2; after a median follow-up of around 68 months, remission was maintained in roughly 15 patients and progression was observed in roughly twelve. The response samples were drawn at a median of approximately 12 months into treatment, with a range of about 6 to 36 months. On average, each sample had roughly 260,000 productive templates and approximately 100,000 productive rearrangements. Of the roughly 79 people in the trial, about two dozen had longitudinal samples available. Cryopreserved peripheral blood mononuclear cells were collected before treatment, at response, and at either disease progression or sustained remission. Every sample from remission and from progressive disease was obtained while the patients were still on ibrutinib.

Study-level results and caveats: At baseline, clonality was higher than in age-matched healthy donors and showed a strong correlation with circulating CD8+ T-cell counts. Public clonotypes were rare and either shrank or stayed stable during treatment, and the rise in clonality at ibrutinib response reflected expansion of private clonotypes. An increase in clonality was observed at ibrutinib response, with clonality remaining stable during sustained remission and falling back toward baseline at progression. Sustained-remission and progressing patients did not have matched sampling times, and lymph node repertoires were not examined.

The time point label, read with the paper, signifies: approximately 25 months on ibrutinib. For TCR beta library preparation, roughly 2 micrograms of genomic DNA were extracted from the cryopreserved PBMCs. Longitudinal blood samples from CLL patients on ibrutinib monotherapy underwent high-throughput TCR beta sequencing. The patients took part in an open-label, single-center phase 2 trial of ibrutinib monotherapy. A MiSeq instrument was used for deep resolution sequencing, which targeted depths ranging from 1 in 1 million up to 1 in 200,000 T cells, with coverage averaging 10x for each clonotype. The immunoSEQ hsTCRB Kit was used to generate TCR beta libraries. The authors' analysis ran thus. Data were analyzed with ImmunoSEQ Data Assistant and ImmunoSEQ Analyzer, with V, D and J genes assigned per IMGT definitions. Clonality, which ranges from 0 to 1, was calculated as one minus the normalized Shannon entropy of productive rearrangement frequencies. Only overrepresented clonotypes making up at least 0.05% of each patient's repertoire were included in the public clonotype analysis. Some 13 age-matched healthy donor repertoires from immuneACCESS were used as controls for clonality. TCRdb obtained this table from immuneACCESS and retained in-frame rearrangements with V and J assigned. These tables miss some clones; where compared with another copy, unresolved V genes account for less than half of the shortfall, and the remainder is unexplained. D and trimming were read from the DNA, whereas the V and J calls and clone size are those reported in that table. Across this sample there are 25,000 to 30,000 clones, with 85% seen only once. Approximately 8.1% of the sample comes from the top ten.

This TCR was sampled from a human donor with chronic lymphocytic leukemia. This specimen consisted of PBMCs, obtained after 24 months of ibrutinib treatment.

The CDR3 reads CASNDYLRGDPDTQYF. The nucleotide sequence is TGTGCCAGCAACGACTATCTGCGGGGGGATCCAGATACGCAGTATTTT. This chain is built from TRBV5-4 and TRBJ2-3, and 8 junction bases match TRBD2. Taken from the germline V gene (reference sequence), the CDR1 and CDR2 loops are SGHNT and YYREEE. Inclusive of the bounding cysteine and phenylalanine, the CDR3 is 16 residues long. Just CDR3 DNA is preserved here, 48 bases in frame from base 1. V ends up 6 bases short and J 4 bases short, with an unmatched junction base count of 13.